What follows is one TCR beta chain and its context. Its antigen is unknown. Vbeta (60) and Jbeta (13) primers were used in the PCR. Sequencing was performed with immunoSEQ multiplex PCR; in TCRdb, only in-frame clones are kept and a portion is missing. This sample yields around 200,000 clones, of which around 86% are seen a single time; roughly 1.5% belongs to the top ten. The CDR3 consists of 15 residues. The germline CDR1 and CDR2 sequences are SGHTA and FQGNSA. V lost 6 bases to trimming and J lost 2 bases, with 15 bases between them. This sample is drawn from a study of cytomegalovirus exposure and HLA in healthy donors. General study results and limits: Clonal expansion was found to be greater in HLA-associated TCR beta chains than in equally common others in a later analysis. The Asian-associated ancestry cluster reportedly had fewer N-insertions than the approximately 650-donor mean in a later analysis.

This TCR derives from a man in his forties or fifties in good health and CMV-seronegative. The rearrangement uses TRBV7-2 and TRBJ2-3, with D perhaps TRBD1 (6 bases). Sequenced input: PBMCs. CDR3 protein: CASSVRGPPTDTQYF. In DNA, the CDR3 is TGTGCCAGCAGTGTCAGGGGACCACCCACAGATACGCAGTATTTT.